These 8 T cell receptor beta chains originate from one sample sequenced in a study of blood T cell repertoires in COVID-19. Produced via immunoSEQ multiplex PCR; TCRdb's table is partial and in-frame only. The sample lists 200,000 to 300,000 clones, about 86% seen once, with roughly 3% in the top ten. Sequencing used peripheral blood. The receptors stem from a woman aged 25 to 45 who had recovered from COVID-19.

This clone came up many times. The V gene is TRBV30, the J gene TRBJ2-1; a possible D gene is TRBD2 (7 bases). Deletions cut 2 bases from V and 8 bases from J, with 19 bases between. In germline, CDR1 is GTSNPN, CDR2 SVGIG (reference sequence). The CDR3 is made up of 15 amino acids. The DNA for the CDR3 is TGTGCCTGGAGTCCCGGGGGGCGGGAATATTATGAGCAGTTCTTC. Encoded protein: CAWSPGGREYYEQFF.

This chain links TRBV5-1 with TRBJ2-1; D is perhaps TRBD1 (5 bases). This CDR3 has 13 residues. Trimming shortened V by 7 bases and J by 9 bases, and 17 bases separated the two germline ends. The germline V gene has CDR1 SGHRS and CDR2 YFSETQ. The CDR3: CASGPQGSSEQFF. The CDR3 DNA is TGCGCCAGCGGCCCTCAGGGTAGCAGTGAGCAGTTCTTC.

This chain uses TRBV4-3 with TRBJ1-4; D unresolved. This CDR3 spans 13 amino acids. Germline-derived CDR1 and CDR2 are LGHNA and YSLEER. V lost 1 base and J 8 bases, leaving 8 bases between the germline ends. The CDR3, as DNA: TGCGCCAGCAGCCAAGGCCATAGCGAAAAACTGTTTTTT. Protein: CASSQGHSEKLFF.

This rearrangement joins TRBV2 to TRBJ1-2; D is possibly TRBD1 (5 bases). The germline V gene encodes CDR1 SNHLY and CDR2 FYNNEI. The CDR3 is 13 residues long. V was shortened by 3 bases and J by 2 bases, with 7 bases between the two germline ends. CDR3 coding DNA: TGTGCCAGCAGTGAGGCAGGGAACTATGGCTACACCTTC. The encoded protein is CASSEAGNYGYTF.

The chain carries TRBV6-5 and TRBJ2-3; D possibly corresponds to TRBD2 (7 bases). This CDR3 is built from 15 residues. Trimming cost V 7 bases and J 2 bases, with 16 bases left between them. CDR1 is MNHEY, CDR2 SVGAGI, per germline. CDR3 protein: CASKPRGADTDTQYF. DNA for the CDR3: TGTGCCAGCAAGCCTCGGGGGGCGGACACAGATACGCAGTATTTT.

The chain employs TRBV21-1 and TRBJ2-7; the D call in the table, TRBD1, was not verified against the DNA. TRBV21-1 is a recognized pseudogene. The CDR3 contains 16 residues. CDR3 DNA: TGTGCCAGCAGCGAACCGGGACAGGGGGTACTCCACGAGCAGTACTTC. This sequence encodes CASSEPGQGVLHEQYF.

The V call is TRBV5-4, the J call TRBJ2-1; 10 bases are a match to TRBD1. Looked up from germline, CDR1 is SGHNT and CDR2 is YYREEE (reference sequence). CDR3 size: 15 residues. V gave up 5 bases and J gave up 4 bases; unmatched junction bases: 6. As DNA, the CDR3 is TGTGCCAGCAGTAAAGGGACAGGGGCTTACAATGAGCAGTTCTTC. It encodes CASSKGTGAYNEQFF. Full variable domain (remainder filled in from reference TRBV5-4 and TRBJ2-1): ETGVTQSPTHLIKTRGQQVTLRCSSQSGHNTVSWYQQALGQGPQFIFQYYREEENGRGNFPPRFSGLQFPNYSSELNVNALELDDSALYLCASSKGTGAYNEQFFGPGTRLTVL.

This chain joins TRBV3-1 (or the pseudogene TRBV3-2) and TRBJ1-4, with D unresolved. Germline V gene sequence: CDR1 LGHDT, CDR2 YNNKEL (reference sequence). This CDR3 is built from 14 residues. Trimming stripped 4 bases from V and 0 bases from J, with 6 bases between. CDR3 sequence: CASSRDTTNEKLFF. The CDR3 DNA sequence: TGTGCCAGCAGCCGAGACACAACTAATGAAAAACTGTTTTTT.